This TCR beta chain was identified in a study of shared clonotypes between healthy human individuals. Broader study findings: Naive subsets generally had larger estimated richness than memory subsets.

The authors' processing: Junction-only sequences produced by ImmunoSEQ had no quality scores, so filtering differed. Produced via immunoSEQ multiplex PCR; TCRdb's table is partial and in-frame only. D and trimming come from the DNA, and the V and J calls and clone size come from that table. The sample has some 2,000,000 clones, 95% seen once; the top ten hold roughly 0.13%. Remarks on this clone: No antigen is known for it.

Sequenced input: naive CD4+ T cells sorted from blood. Subset of the sample: CD45RA+ positively selected. This TCR was sampled from a man aged 18 to 35 in good health.

This CDR3 is CTSSQECGGRGREHEQYF. In nucleotides, the CDR3 is TGCACCAGCAGCCAAGAATGCGGCGGGAGGGGGCGAGAGCACGAGCAGTACTTC. This rearrangement joins TRBV1 to TRBJ2-7; TRBD2, as called in the table, went unchecked against the DNA. TRBV1 counts as a pseudogene. This CDR3 has 18 residues.